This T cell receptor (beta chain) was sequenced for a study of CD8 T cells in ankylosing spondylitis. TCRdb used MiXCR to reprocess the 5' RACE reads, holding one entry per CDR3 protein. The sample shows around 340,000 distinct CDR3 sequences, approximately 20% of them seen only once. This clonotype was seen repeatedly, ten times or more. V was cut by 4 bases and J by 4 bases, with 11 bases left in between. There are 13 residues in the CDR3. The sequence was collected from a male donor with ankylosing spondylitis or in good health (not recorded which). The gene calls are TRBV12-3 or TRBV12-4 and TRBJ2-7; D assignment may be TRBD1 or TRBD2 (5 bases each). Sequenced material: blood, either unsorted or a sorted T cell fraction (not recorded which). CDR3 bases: TGTGCCAGCAGTTGGGACGTACCTTACGAGCAGTACTTC. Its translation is CASSWDVPYEQYF.